The 27 T cell receptor beta chains in this list originate from one sample, sequenced in a study of shared clonotypes between healthy human individuals. Profiled with immunoSEQ multiplex PCR; TCRdb holds only in-frame clones, not every one. Of around 2.5 million clones in the sample, over 85% were seen once. Sequenced: naive CD4+ T cells from PBMCs. Specified subset: CD45RA+ positively selected. Source of these receptors: a man younger than 30 in good health. Some clones in this sample may be carry-over from other donors' samples.

The chain has TRBV7-3 and TRBJ2-6; D remains ambiguous. The CDR3 extends over 18 amino acids. V was clipped by 1 base and J by 2 bases, with 15 bases between them. Looked up from germline, CDR1 is SGHTA and CDR2 is FQGTGA. CDR3 bases: TGTGCCAGCAGCTTAATGGCATCCCCAGGAACTGGGGCCAACGTCCTGACTTTC. It codes for CASSLMASPGTGANVLTF.

The chain couples TRBV10-3 to TRBJ2-3; 14 nucleotides agree with TRBD2. Per germline, CDR1 ENHRY and CDR2 SYGVKD. With 6 bases clipped from V and 9 bases from J, the junction kept 14 bases outside the gene matches. CDR3 length: 17 amino acids. This CDR3 reads CAIRPGLAGGSGGTQYF. The DNA of the CDR3 is TGTGCCATCAGGCCAGGACTAGCGGGAGGATCGGGAGGGACGCAGTATTTT.

J is TRBJ2-7 and V is TRBV5-1; TRBD1 might be the D (5 bases). The CDR3 is made up of 14 amino acids. V lost 3 bases to trimming and J lost 4 bases, with 14 bases between them. Germline loops: CDR1 SGHRS, CDR2 YFSETQ. This CDR3 is CASSSAGHRYEQYF. The CDR3 nucleotides are TGCGCCAGCAGCTCCGCCGGACATCGGTACGAGCAGTACTTC.

J is TRBJ2-3 and V is TRBV6-4, with D perhaps TRBD1 (5 bases). CDR3 length: 13 residues. Germline V lookup: CDR1 MRHNA, CDR2 SNTAGT. Trimming shortened V by 5 bases and J by 8 bases, and 14 bases separated the two germline ends. CDR3 bases: TGTGCCAGCAGTCAGCAGGGCACGAGTACGCAGTATTTT. This sequence encodes CASSQQGTSTQYF.

The CDR3 DNA reads TGTGCCAGCAGCCCCGTTCTTAGGAATGAGCAGTTCTTC. Translation: CASSPVLRNEQFF. This chain uses TRBV7-2 with TRBJ2-1; D uncertain. The CDR3 covers 13 residues. In germline, CDR1 is SGHTA, CDR2 FQGNSA. Between the trimmed V and J ends, which lost 5 bases and 7 bases, there was a span of 12 bases.

The chain combines TRBV7-7 with TRBJ2-1; 7 bases align to TRBD2. The germline V gene encodes CDR1 SSHAT and CDR2 FNYEAQ (reference sequence). This CDR3 comprises 13 residues. The V and J ends lost 1 base and 7 bases, in that order; junction bases with no gene match: 1. CDR3 bases: TGTGCCAGCAGCTTAGGCGGGAGTAATGAGCAGTTCTTC. It codes for CASSLGGSNEQFF.

J is TRBJ1-2 and V is TRBV5-8; 8 nucleotides agree with TRBD1. The CDR3 runs 14 residues. V shed 1 base, J shed 8 bases, and the junction held 7 bases outside the gene matches. Germline loops: CDR1 SGHTS, CDR2 YDEGEE. The CDR3 region has the DNA TGTGCCAGCAGCTTGAACAGGGGGTCCACAGGCTACACCTTC. Translation gives CASSLNRGSTGYTF. The variable domain in full, completed from reference TRBV5-8 and TRBJ1-2, reads EAGVTQSPTHLIKTRGQQATLRCSPISGHTSVYWYQQALGLGLQFLLWYDEGEERNRGNFPPRFSGRQFPNYSSELNVNALELEDSALYLCASSLNRGSTGYTFGSGTRLTVV.

The rearrangement joins TRBV7-2 to TRBJ1-4; D remains unclear. This CDR3 spans 14 amino acids. The V end lost 5 bases, the J end lost 1 base, and 8 bases lay between the germline ends. From germline, CDR1 is SGHTA and CDR2 FQGNSA. The CDR3 coding sequence is TGTGCCAGCAGCCGCTCCTTAACTAATGAAAAACTGTTTTTT. Translated: CASSRSLTNEKLFF.

This clone was seen once. Within the sample, other DNA sequences also encode this same CDR3. The J gene is TRBJ2-5, the V gene TRBV5-1, with 11 bases aligning to TRBD2. J gave up 1 base and V 0 bases, and 5 bases lay outside the gene matches. The CDR3 has 17 amino acids. Germline V gene sequence: CDR1 SGHRS, CDR2 YFSETQ. DNA for the CDR3: TGCGCCAGCAGCTTGGGGCTAGCGGGAGGACCCCAAGAGACCCAGTACTTC. Translating gives CASSLGLAGGPQETQYF. The full variable domain, rest sourced from reference TRBV5-1 and TRBJ2-5, is KAGVTQTPRYLIKTRGQQVTLSCSPISGHRSVSWYQQTPGQGLQFLFEYFSETQRNKGNFPGRFSGRQFSNSRSEMNVSTLELGDSALYLCASSLGLAGGPQETQYFGPGTRLLVL.

V is TRBV28 and J is TRBJ2-7; 9 bases align to TRBD1. V shed 11 bases, J shed 2 bases, and the junction held 13 bases outside the gene matches. Germline-derived CDR1 and CDR2 are MDHEN and SYDVKM. CDR3 length: 15 amino acids. The DNA for the CDR3 is TGTGCCTACGACCGTTCCGGGACAGGGACCTACGAGCAGTACTTC. Amino acids: CAYDRSGTGTYEQYF. Full variable domain (outside the CDR3, taken from reference TRBV28 and TRBJ2-7): DVKVTQSSRYLVKRTGEKVFLECVQDMDHENMFWYRQDPGLGLRLIYFSYDVKMKEKGDIPEGYSVSREKKERFSLILESASTNQTSMYLCAYDRSGTGTYEQYFGPGTRLTVT.

The chain joins TRBV28 to TRBJ1-1, with a weak D call TRBD1 (5 bases). V shed 0 bases and J shed 5 bases, with 10 bases lying between them. The CDR3 contains 14 residues. Looked up from germline, CDR1 is MDHEN and CDR2 is SYDVKM. The CDR3 DNA reads TGTGCCAGCAGTTTATGGAGCAGGGTTACTGAAGCTTTCTTT. Amino acid sequence: CASSLWSRVTEAFF.

The chain has TRBV4-1 and TRBJ2-3; 7 nucleotides align to TRBD1. Germline V gene sequence: CDR1 MGHRA, CDR2 YSYEKL. V gave up 0 bases and J gave up 1 base; unmatched junction bases: 4. The CDR3 runs 16 residues. The DNA for the CDR3 is TGCGCCAGCAGCCAAGATGAGCAGGGGGGCACAGATACGCAGTATTTT. This translates into CASSQDEQGGTDTQYF.

The chain has TRBV19 and TRBJ1-5, with D possibly matching TRBD1 (5 bases). The CDR3 length is 12 residues. Germline CDR1 LNHDA, CDR2 SQIVND (reference sequence). V gave up 5 bases and J gave up 11 bases, with 13 bases separating them. The CDR3 nucleotides read TGTGCCAGTAGTGTACAGGAGAGTGCCCAGCATTTT. Protein product: CASSVQESAQHF. Using reference TRBV19 and TRBJ1-5 for the parts outside the CDR3, the full variable domain is DGGITQSPKYLFRKEGQNVTLSCEQNLNHDAMYWYRQDPGQGLRLIYYSQIVNDFQKGDIAEGYSVSREKKESFPLTVTSAQKNPTAFYLCASSVQESAQHFGDGTRLSIL.

The V gene is TRBV5-6, the J gene TRBJ2-3, with D possibly matching TRBD2 (5 bases). CDR3 length: 16 amino acids. Germline V CDR1 and CDR2: SGHDT, YYEEEE. Trimming removed 6 bases from V and 0 bases from J, with 17 bases in between. The CDR3 region has the DNA TGTGCCAGCACCTATACTAGAGGGATTAGCACAGATACGCAGTATTTT. It codes for CASTYTRGISTDTQYF.

As to this clone: At the DNA level, this CDR3 is encoded by other sequences in the same sample as well. This sequence joins TRBV2 and TRBJ2-1, with unresolved D. Trimming took off 2 bases at V and 0 bases at J, with 8 bases between the two ends. The CDR3 extends over 15 amino acids. CDR1 and CDR2 (germline): SNHLY, FYNNEI. The CDR3 protein is CASSEKRASYNEQFF. The CDR3 DNA sequence: TGTGCCAGCAGTGAAAAGCGTGCCTCCTACAATGAGCAGTTCTTC.

This chain joins TRBV9 and TRBJ1-5, with D possibly being TRBD1 (5 bases). This CDR3 contains 15 residues. V was shortened by 3 bases and J by 0 bases, with 10 bases between the two germline ends. From germline, CDR1 is SGDLS and CDR2 YYNGEE. DNA for the CDR3: TGTGCCAGCAGCGGTGAGGGGAATAGCAATCAGCCCCAGCATTTT. Translating it yields CASSGEGNSNQPQHF. Full variable domain (outside the CDR3, taken from reference TRBV9 and TRBJ1-5): DSGVTQTPKHLITATGQRVTLRCSPRSGDLSVYWYQQSLDQGLQFLIQYYNGEERAKGNILERFSAQQFPDLHSELNLSSLELGDSALYFCASSGEGNSNQPQHFGDGTRLSIL.

The chain carries TRBV12-5 and TRBJ2-1; D is tentatively TRBD1 or TRBD2 (5 bases each). The CDR3 length is 13 residues. The germline gives CDR1 LGHNT, CDR2 FRNRAP. V lost 5 bases to trimming and J lost 9 bases, with 14 bases between them. The CDR3 nucleotides read TGTGCTAGTGGTACCTCGCTAGGGACTGAGCAGTTCTTC. It is translated as CASGTSLGTEQFF.

The chain combines TRBV7-9 with TRBJ2-5; TRBD1 or TRBD2 may be the D gene (6 bases each). The DNA end is more similar to TRBJ2-7, so the J call may be wrong. Germline CDR1 SEHNR, CDR2 FQNEAQ (reference sequence). This CDR3 is 15 amino acids long. The CDR3 bases are TGTGCCAGCAGCTTCTCGGATGGGGGGCCCTACGAGCAGTACTTC. As protein: CASSFSDGGPYEQYF.

This chain joins TRBV28 and TRBJ1-1; D gene ambiguous. V gave up 3 bases and J gave up 8 bases, with 10 bases separating them. The CDR3 covers 12 residues. The germline V gene has CDR1 MDHEN and CDR2 SYDVKM. The CDR3 loop is CASSLGKGEAFF. DNA of the CDR3: TGTGCCAGCAGTTTGGGTAAGGGAGAAGCTTTCTTT. The variable domain in full, completed from reference TRBV28 and TRBJ1-1, reads DVKVTQSSRYLVKRTGEKVFLECVQDMDHENMFWYRQDPGLGLRLIYFSYDVKMKEKGDIPEGYSVSREKKERFSLILESASTNQTSMYLCASSLGKGEAFFGQGTRLTVV.

The chain has TRBV19 and TRBJ2-6; D remains unclear. The V gene lost 4 bases and the J gene lost 0 bases, with 10 bases spanning the gap. The germline gives CDR1 LNHDA, CDR2 SQIVND (reference sequence). The CDR3 sequence is 16 residues long. In DNA form, the CDR3 reads TGTGCCAGTAGTACCCCACACATCTCTGGGGCCAACGTCCTGACTTTC. This codes for CASSTPHISGANVLTF.

This chain uses TRBV28 with TRBJ2-1, with 7 bases that match TRBD2. This CDR3 is 12 amino acids long. Germline values: CDR1 MDHEN, CDR2 SYDVKM. The ends lost 6 bases at V and 12 bases at J; junction bases unmatched: 8. The CDR3 DNA follows: TGTGCCAGCAGCCTAGCGGCTAGGGGGCAGTTCTTC. Its translation: CASSLAARGQFF.

The V gene is TRBV5-1, the J gene TRBJ1-4; D gene ambiguous. Trimming took 2 bases from V and 3 from J, leaving 20 bases between them. The length of the CDR3 is 18 residues. CDR1 and CDR2 from the germline V gene are SGHRS and YFSETQ. CDR3 coding DNA: TGCGCCAGCAGCTTACTCCGGGAAGGTGCTGGTGCTAATGAAAAACTGTTTTTT. Translated, it gives CASSLLREGAGANEKLFF. Variable domain in full (rest from reference TRBV5-1 and TRBJ1-4): KAGVTQTPRYLIKTRGQQVTLSCSPISGHRSVSWYQQTPGQGLQFLFEYFSETQRNKGNFPGRFSGRQFSNSRSEMNVSTLELGDSALYLCASSLLREGAGANEKLFFGSGTQLSVL.

The chain couples TRBV27 to TRBJ2-7, with D perhaps TRBD1 or TRBD2 (5 bases each). With 0 bases removed from V and 4 bases from J, the gap between germline ends came to 13 bases. The germline gives CDR1 MNHEY, CDR2 SMNVEV (reference sequence). The CDR3 covers 15 residues. In DNA form, the CDR3 reads TGTGCCAGCAGTTTATCGGGGGAAGCGGTGTACGAGCAGTACTTC. This encodes CASSLSGEAVYEQYF.

This chain connects TRBV2 to TRBJ2-7; no clear D gene. Trimming shortened V by 7 bases and J by 3 bases, and 7 bases separated the two germline ends. CDR3 length: 11 residues. In germline, CDR1 is SNHLY, CDR2 FYNNEI. The chain's CDR3 is CASTTLYEQYF. Written as DNA, the CDR3 is TGTGCCAGCACAACCCTCTACGAGCAGTACTTC.

The chain joins TRBV27 to TRBJ2-5; no firm D call. Germline V gene sequence: CDR1 MNHEY, CDR2 SMNVEV (reference sequence). Trimming took off 2 bases at V and 2 bases at J, with 9 bases between the two ends. The CDR3 covers 14 residues. The CDR3 region is CASSLPGRQETQYF. Here the CDR3 DNA reads TGTGCCAGCAGTTTACCTGGTCGGCAAGAGACCCAGTACTTC.

The rearrangement uses TRBV6-9 and TRBJ1-5; D is perhaps TRBD1 (6 bases). The CDR3 has 19 amino acids. V lost 2 bases, J lost 2 bases, and 22 bases lay in between. CDR1 is MNHGY, CDR2 SVAAGI, per germline. Written as DNA, the CDR3 is TGTGCCAGCAGTTATAGAGCCGGGGGACACACCTCCTGCAATCAGCCCCAGCATTTT. Amino acids: CASSYRAGGHTSCNQPQHF.

Only one count was recorded for this clone. J is TRBJ2-7 and V is TRBV6-6, with D uncertain. The CDR3 totals 12 residues. From germline, CDR1 is MNHNY and CDR2 SVGAGI (reference sequence). Trimming pared 5 bases from V and 9 bases from J, leaving 14 bases between. The CDR3 DNA reads TGTGCCAGCAGTCCAAATTCAGGTCCGCAGTACTTC. It yields the protein CASSPNSGPQYF.